The 23 T cell receptor beta chains listed next were all sequenced from one sample in a study of blood T cell repertoires in COVID-19. Sequencing was performed with immunoSEQ multiplex PCR; in TCRdb, only in-frame clones are kept and a portion is missing. The sample holds some 350,000 clones, about 90% seen once. Sequencing was performed on peripheral blood. The source of these receptors is a woman in her twenties or thirties with COVID-19, enrolled during active disease.

V gene TRBV7-9 combines with J gene TRBJ1-3, with D perhaps matching TRBD1 (6 bases). Germline V gene lookup returns CDR1 SEHNR and CDR2 FQNEAQ (reference sequence). CDR3 size: 14 residues. The V end lost 1 base, the J end lost 4 bases, and 8 bases lay between the germline ends. Here the CDR3 DNA reads TGTGCCAGCAGCTTAGTGGGACACGGAAACACCATATATTTT. This translates into CASSLVGHGNTIYF.

The gene calls are TRBV5-1 and TRBJ2-3, with 12 bases identical to TRBD1. J lost 3 bases, V lost 4 bases, and 6 bases had no gene match. Germline-derived CDR1 and CDR2 are SGHRS and YFSETQ. The CDR3 extends over 16 amino acids. The CDR3 region is CASSAGTGGGTDTQYF. The CDR3 region has the DNA TGCGCCAGCAGCGCGGGGACAGGGGGCGGGACAGATACGCAGTATTTT.

This clone has only one observation. The rearrangement uses TRBV7-9 and TRBJ2-1, with a weak D call TRBD1 (6 bases). V was shortened by 2 bases and J by 1 base, with 9 bases between the two germline ends. The CDR3 is 15 residues long. CDR1 is SEHNR and CDR2 is FQNEAQ in the germline V gene (reference sequence). The CDR3 nucleotides are TGTGCCAGCAGCTTATTGGGGGCTTCCTACAATGAGCAGTTCTTC. Protein product: CASSLLGASYNEQFF.

This sequence joins TRBV11-2 and TRBJ2-7; TRBD2 is a possible D gene (6 bases). The CDR3 runs 14 residues. Germline loops: CDR1 SGHAT, CDR2 FQNNGV. Trimming cost V 5 bases and J 2 bases, with 13 bases left between them. CDR3 in amino acids: CASSAGRGAYEQYF. CDR3 DNA sequence: TGTGCCAGCAGCGCGGGACGGGGAGCCTACGAGCAGTACTTC.

This clone was observed a few times. The chain is built from TRBV5-1 and TRBJ1-4; tentative D call: TRBD1 (5 bases). Germline values: CDR1 SGHRS, CDR2 YFSETQ. The CDR3 totals 14 residues. With 0 bases removed from V and 6 bases from J, the gap between germline ends came to 9 bases. CDR3 nucleotides: TGCGCCAGCAGCTTGGGGCAGGGCGATGAAAAACTGTTTTTT. This encodes CASSLGQGDEKLFF.

In its sample, this clone was seen once. This chain's CDR3 is CASTPGGGSSGNTIYF. In nucleotides, the CDR3 is TGCGCCAGCACCCCCGGCGGCGGTAGCTCTGGAAACACCATATATTTT. The chain couples TRBV5-1 to TRBJ1-3; D ambiguous. This CDR3 spans 16 amino acids. Germline loops: CDR1 SGHRS, CDR2 YFSETQ. V was shortened by 6 bases and J by 0 bases, with 16 bases between the two germline ends.

V and J are TRBV4-3 and TRBJ2-1; TRBD2 matches 14 bases. This CDR3 has 18 residues. Germline V gives CDR1 LGHNA, CDR2 YSLEER. V was clipped by 1 base and J by 0 bases; unmatched bases: 2. CDR3 amino acids: CASSQGGTSGSSYNEQFF. The CDR3 DNA is TGCGCCAGCAGCCAAGGAGGGACTAGCGGGAGCTCCTACAATGAGCAGTTCTTC.

CDR3 in DNA: TGTGCCAGCAGTTACTCGAGGGATAAAGACAGGGGGCGGATCACCGGGGAGCTGTTTTTT. Protein sequence: CASSYSRDKDRGRITGELFF. This sequence joins TRBV6-2 or TRBV6-3 and TRBJ2-2; 10 bases fit TRBD1. Germline V gives CDR1 MNHEY, CDR2 SVGEGT. Trimming took 0 bases from V and 4 from J; bases not matched to a gene: 14. The CDR3 consists of 20 residues.

V usage is TRBV18 and J usage is TRBJ1-4; a possible D gene is TRBD1 (5 bases). The length of the CDR3 is 14 residues. V lost 3 bases and J lost 4, with 9 bases in between. Germline assignment: CDR1 KGHSH and CDR2 LQKENI. The CDR3 DNA sequence: TGTGCCAGCTCACCGCAGGGAAATAATGAAAAACTGTTTTTT. It yields the protein CASSPQGNNEKLFF.

Concerning this clone itself: The identical CDR3 is also encoded by other nucleotide sequences in the sample. In DNA form, the CDR3 reads TGTGCCAGCAGCGCCCAGGGGAACACTGAAGCTTTCTTT. Translating it yields CASSAQGNTEAFF. The gene calls are TRBV9 and TRBJ1-1; weak D call: TRBD1 (5 bases). This CDR3 comprises 13 residues. The V end lost 3 bases, the J end lost 1 base, and 7 bases lay between the germline ends. Germline lookup yields CDR1 SGDLS and CDR2 YYNGEE.

This clone was counted only a few times. The chain uses TRBV6-5 and TRBJ1-5; D not certain. The germline V gene encodes CDR1 MNHEY and CDR2 SVGAGI. CDR3 length equals 15 residues. Trimming pared 0 bases from V and 2 bases from J, leaving 8 bases between. This CDR3 is CASSYSGEGNQPQHF. The CDR3 DNA is TGTGCCAGCAGTTACTCTGGGGAGGGCAATCAGCCCCAGCATTTT.

The J gene is TRBJ2-5, the V gene TRBV27; 14 bases align to TRBD2. With V trimmed by 5 bases and J by 4 bases, 6 bases remained unmatched. Germline V lookup: CDR1 MNHEY, CDR2 SMNVEV (reference sequence). The CDR3 has 16 amino acids. The CDR3 region is CASSTRLAGGRETQYF. The CDR3 DNA is TGTGCCAGCAGTACCAGACTAGCGGGGGGGCGAGAGACCCAGTACTTC.

The genes are TRBV5-6 and TRBJ1-3; D may be TRBD1 (5 bases). The germline V gene has CDR1 SGHDT and CDR2 YYEEEE. The germline V and J ends were trimmed by 4 bases and 4 bases, with 18 bases remaining between them. The CDR3 has 16 residues. The CDR3 DNA reads as TGTGCCAGCAGCCCCCACCGTGGGGGGAACGGAAACACCATATATTTT. Its protein product is CASSPHRGGNGNTIYF.

V gene TRBV14 combines with J gene TRBJ1-1; 7 nucleotides agree with TRBD1. CDR1 and CDR2 from the germline V gene are SGHDN and FVKESK. The CDR3 consists of 14 residues. Unmatched junction bases numbered 9, after V lost 5 bases and J lost 6 bases. CDR3 sequence reads: CASSLIQGVAEAFF. CDR3 bases: TGTGCCAGCAGCTTAATTCAGGGGGTCGCTGAAGCTTTCTTT. Combining the CDR3 with reference TRBV14 and TRBJ1-1 gives the whole variable domain EAGVTQFPSHSVIEKGQTVTLRCDPISGHDNLYWYRRVMGKEIKFLLHFVKESKQDESGMPNNRFLAERTGGTYSTLKVQPAELEDSGVYFCASSLIQGVAEAFFGQGTRLTVV.

This clone was seen only once. V is TRBV5-6 and J is TRBJ2-7, with 10 positions matching TRBD1. With V trimmed by 4 bases and J by 11 bases, 9 bases remained unmatched. Germline assignment: CDR1 SGHDT and CDR2 YYEEEE. The CDR3 spans 13 residues. The CDR3 coding sequence is TGTGCCAGCAGCCCCGCGGGACAGGGGACGGAGTACTTC. Protein product: CASSPAGQGTEYF. Combining the CDR3 with reference TRBV5-6 and TRBJ2-7 gives the whole variable domain DAGVTQSPTHLIKTRGQQVTLRCSPKSGHDTVSWYQQALGQGPQFIFQYYEEEERQRGNFPDRFSGHQFPNYSSELNVNALLLGDSALYLCASSPAGQGTEYFGPGTRLTVT.

This clone was recorded only once. The rearrangement links TRBV19 to TRBJ1-1; 7 bases are shared with TRBD1. Germline CDR1 reads LNHDA; CDR2 reads SQIVND (reference sequence). This CDR3 has 14 residues. J gave up 4 bases and V 7 bases, and 9 bases lay outside the gene matches. CDR3 nucleotide sequence: TGTGCCAGTATCCGCGACAGGGCGGCCACTGAAGCTTTCTTT. It yields the protein CASIRDRAATEAFF.

The chain recombines TRBV28 with TRBJ1-2, with TRBD1 as a possible D gene (5 bases). V lost 7 bases and J lost 4, with 16 bases in between. CDR1 and CDR2 (germline): MDHEN, SYDVKM. The CDR3 consists of 14 residues. The chain's CDR3 is CASTPGGGTYGYTF. CDR3 sequence (DNA): TGTGCCAGCACCCCGGGGGGGGGAACCTATGGCTACACCTTC.

This clone turned up a few times. The chain employs TRBV5-1 and TRBJ2-1, with D unclear. With 4 bases removed from V and 0 bases from J, the gap between germline ends came to 14 bases. The CDR3 runs to 16 residues. Germline assignment: CDR1 SGHRS and CDR2 YFSETQ. CDR3 DNA: TGCGCCAGCAGCACTGATCGAGGATTCTCCTACAATGAGCAGTTCTTC. This codes for CASSTDRGFSYNEQFF.

This chain joins TRBV9 and TRBJ1-2, with D tentatively TRBD1 (5 bases). Germline V gene lookup returns CDR1 SGDLS and CDR2 YYNGEE. The ends were cut back, 5 bases at V and 2 bases at J, with 19 bases in the middle. The CDR3 totals 16 residues. The CDR3 DNA reads as TGTGCCAGCAGTTCCCCCACCCAGGAGGGGAACTATGGCTACACCTTC. Amino acids: CASSSPTQEGNYGYTF.

CDR3 DNA: TGTGCCAGTAGTATTCATGGGGCGGGGGCCAACGTCCTGACTTTC. It encodes CASSIHGAGANVLTF. The chain combines TRBV19 with TRBJ2-6; weak D call: TRBD1 (5 bases). CDR3 length equals 15 residues. In germline, CDR1 is LNHDA, CDR2 SQIVND (reference sequence). Trimming took off 3 bases at V and 4 bases at J, with 10 bases between the two ends.

This chain uses TRBV21-1 with TRBJ2-2; TRBD2 reflects the table's D call only, with no check against the DNA. TRBV21-1 is shown as a pseudogene. The CDR3 loop spans 16 amino acids. The CDR3: CASRLAGGRAPGELFF. The CDR3 bases are TGTGCCAGCAGGTTGGCCGGCGGGAGGGCCCCCGGGGAGCTGTTTTTT.

V is TRBV7-9 and J is TRBJ2-3; TRBD2 matches 8 bases. The CDR3 has 15 amino acids. Germline CDR1 and CDR2: SEHNR and FQNEAQ (reference sequence). The junction had 8 bases not matched to a gene; V was cut back by 5 bases and J by 4 bases. The CDR3 loop is CASSPRGEGADTQYF. Here the CDR3 DNA reads TGTGCCAGCAGCCCGCGGGGGGAGGGCGCAGATACGCAGTATTTT.

The chain carries TRBV28 and TRBJ2-7, with 10 bases fitting TRBD1. V dropped 1 base and J dropped 6; count of bases not matched to a gene: 6. The CDR3 contains 15 residues. The germline gives CDR1 MDHEN, CDR2 SYDVKM. The chain's CDR3 is CASSLSRQGALEQYF. The CDR3 DNA sequence: TGTGCCAGCAGTTTATCCAGACAGGGGGCTCTCGAGCAGTACTTC.